This TCR beta chain was identified during a study of T cells after somatic rescue of genetic block. The data were produced by immunoSEQ multiplex PCR, yet TCRdb's version contains in-frame clones alone and is incomplete. The sample lists 12,000 or so clones, approximately 72% occurring once. The source is a boy aged 5-17 years. The sample was peripheral blood mononuclear cells (PBMCs).

CDR3 bases: TGCGCCAGCAGCCTTCGGACAGGGTTGAAGAGCAATCAGCCCCAGCATTTT. It encodes CASSLRTGLKSNQPQHF. The chain combines TRBV4-1 with TRBJ1-5; TRBD1 aligns across 8 bases. CDR1 is MGHRA and CDR2 is YSYEKL in the germline V gene. The CDR3 length is 17 residues. Trimming at V came to 4 bases and at J to 1 base, leaving 9 bases not matched to a gene.